These T cell receptor beta chains were read from a single sample in a study of Ad26.COV2.S vaccination and SARS-CoV-2 variants. Sequenced by immunoSEQ multiplex PCR; TCRdb stores in-frame clones only, minus some. The table shows 300,000 to 400,000 clones, with over 75% occurring only once. The material sequenced was peripheral blood, taken in a trial of Ad26.COV2.S vaccine versus placebo. These receptors were collected from a person between 18 and 65 years old who received the Ad26.COV2.S COVID-19 vaccine or a placebo. Both conserved end residues are part of each CDR3. Clone size is stated in some rows and not others, as once, few, many or a class when expanded.

j_gene: TRBJ2-5
v_gene: TRBV9
abundance: -
CDR3aa: CASSVGASSGGFQETQYF

j_gene: TRBJ2-5
v_gene: TRBV30
abundance: -
CDR3aa: CAWSPLGQGGLETQYF

j_gene: TRBJ1-1
v_gene: TRBV18
abundance: once
CDR3aa: CASSPPGSGQSTEAFF

j_gene: TRBJ2-3
v_gene: TRBV4-2
abundance: -
CDR3aa: CASSQDVRGTDTQYF

j_gene: TRBJ2-3
v_gene: TRBV18
abundance: -
CDR3aa: CASSLEGPDTQYF

j_gene: TRBJ2-5
v_gene: TRBV24-1
abundance: -
CDR3aa: CATSEFDPSGQETQYF

j_gene: TRBJ2-7
v_gene: TRBV11-2
abundance: -
CDR3aa: CASSHPGQGARYEQYF

j_gene: TRBJ1-2
v_gene: TRBV6-1
abundance: -
CDR3aa: CASSEQGGYGYTF

j_gene: TRBJ2-5
v_gene: TRBV9
abundance: -
CDR3aa: CASSGQGVWETQYF

j_gene: TRBJ1-5
v_gene: TRBV7-6
abundance: -
CDR3aa: CASSLGTGNQPQHF

j_gene: TRBJ2-1
v_gene: TRBV24-1
abundance: -
CDR3aa: CATSDSQPSSAKFF

j_gene: TRBJ1-3
v_gene: TRBV7-3
abundance: -
CDR3aa: CASSLQGAGNTIYF

j_gene: TRBJ2-2
v_gene: TRBV27
abundance: -
CDR3aa: CASRAGTGGSVTGELFF

j_gene: TRBJ1-1
v_gene: TRBV2
abundance: -
CDR3aa: CASSEERTEAFF

j_gene: TRBJ2-3
v_gene: TRBV6-2/TRBV6-3
abundance: -
CDR3aa: CASSYCPLRIHF

j_gene: TRBJ1-1
v_gene: TRBV30
abundance: -
CDR3aa: CAWLLNTEAFF

j_gene: TRBJ1-1
v_gene: TRBV13
abundance: -
CDR3aa: CASSLEKGRSNTEAFF

j_gene: TRBJ2-1
v_gene: TRBV15
abundance: -
CDR3aa: CATSSQVTSGGTYNEQFF

j_gene: TRBJ2-1
v_gene: TRBV6-5
abundance: -
CDR3aa: CASGTGGINEQFF

j_gene: TRBJ1-6
v_gene: TRBV5-1
abundance: few
CDR3aa: CASSSGGLYSPLHF

j_gene: TRBJ2-3
v_gene: TRBV25-1
abundance: -
CDR3aa: CASSEGGDTQYF

j_gene: TRBJ1-2
v_gene: TRBV5-1
abundance: -
CDR3aa: CASSFPTGEHGYTF

j_gene: TRBJ2-3
v_gene: TRBV24-1
abundance: -
CDR3aa: CATSDPGQGLDTQYF

j_gene: TRBJ2-1
v_gene: TRBV19
abundance: -
CDR3aa: CASSRDVSYNEQFF

j_gene: TRBJ2-7
v_gene: TRBV9
abundance: once
CDR3aa: CASSVDWGSTYEQYF

j_gene: TRBJ1-2
v_gene: TRBV11-1
abundance: -
CDR3aa: CASSLASGRRGYTF

j_gene: TRBJ2-2
v_gene: TRBV27
abundance: -
CDR3aa: CASSGSSGGAAGELFF

j_gene: TRBJ2-7
v_gene: TRBV10-3
abundance: -
CDR3aa: CATQTSGNYEQYF

j_gene: TRBJ1-5
v_gene: TRBV7-9
abundance: -
CDR3aa: CASSLPLDNQPQHF